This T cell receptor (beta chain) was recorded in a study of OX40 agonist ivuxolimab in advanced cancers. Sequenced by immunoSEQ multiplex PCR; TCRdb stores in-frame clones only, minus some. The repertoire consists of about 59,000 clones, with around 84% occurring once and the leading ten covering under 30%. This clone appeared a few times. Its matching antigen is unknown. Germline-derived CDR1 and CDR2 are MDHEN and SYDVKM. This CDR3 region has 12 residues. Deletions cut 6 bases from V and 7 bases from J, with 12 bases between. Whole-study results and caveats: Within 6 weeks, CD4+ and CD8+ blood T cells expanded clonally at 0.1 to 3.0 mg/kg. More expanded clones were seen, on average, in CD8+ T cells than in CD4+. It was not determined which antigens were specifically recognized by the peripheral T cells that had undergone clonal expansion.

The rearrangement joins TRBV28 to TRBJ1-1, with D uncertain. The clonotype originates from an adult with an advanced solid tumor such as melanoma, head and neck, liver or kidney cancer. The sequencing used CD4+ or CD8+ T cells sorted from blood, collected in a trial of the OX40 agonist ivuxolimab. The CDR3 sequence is CASSPPWVEAFF. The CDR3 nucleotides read TGTGCCAGCAGCCCACCCTGGGTTGAAGCTTTCTTT.